This TCR beta chain is from a study of molecular identifiers for immune sequencing clone quantification. TCRdb re-derived calls from the PCR reads in MiXCR, one entry per CDR3 protein. Of 250,000 to 400,000 distinct CDR3 sequences listed, about 21% are singletons. This CDR3 comprises 15 residues. CDR1 and CDR2 (germline): GTSNPN, SVGIG (reference sequence). J gave up 5 bases and V 8 bases, and 9 bases lay outside the gene matches. This clonotype came up a few times. The sequencing sample was made of naive CD8+ T cells from blood, with Jurkat cell RNA spiked in. The subset is: FACS-sorted CD8+CD4-CCR7+CD45RA+ naive T cells. The TCR comes from a human donor in good health. Some libraries in this study had Jurkat cell RNA spiked in. The V call is TRBV30, the J call TRBJ2-3; TRBD2 agrees at 14 bases. The CDR3 bases are TGTGCCGGGTGGGGGACTAGCGGGGGTCAAGATACGCAGTATTTT. Its translation is CAGWGTSGGQDTQYF. Together with reference TRBV30 and TRBJ2-3, the CDR3 gives the full variable domain: SQTIHQWPATLVQPVGSPLSLECTVEGTSNPNLYWYRQAAGRGLQLLFYSVGIGQISSEVPQNLSASRPQDRQFILSSKKLLLSDSGFYLCAGWGTSGGQDTQYFGPGTRLTVL.